This T cell receptor beta chain was sequenced during a study of response to subunit inactivated influenza vaccine. General study points: Few new T cells, the authors suggested, are recruited by each seasonal influenza vaccination.

TCRdb reanalysed the RT-PCR reads using MiXCR and keeps one entry per CDR3 protein. The sample includes hundreds of thousands of distinct CDR3 sequences, around 20% of them seen just once. V lost 0 bases and J 4 bases, leaving 13 bases between the germline ends. The germline V gene encodes CDR1 ENHRY and CDR2 SYGVKD. The CDR3 runs to 16 residues. This clonotype was seen ten or more times. Its antigen is not known. The chain couples TRBV10-3 to TRBJ2-1, with D perhaps TRBD2 (5 bases). This sequence was found in a man aged 50-60 years who received an inactivated influenza vaccine. The sample here was PBMCs from blood, taken about 5 days after vaccination. The CDR3 sequence: CAISESRAGLYNEQFF. The CDR3 DNA follows: TGTGCCATCAGTGAGTCGAGGGCTGGGCTGTACAATGAGCAGTTCTTC.